This T cell receptor (beta chain) is drawn from a study of cytomegalovirus exposure and HLA in healthy donors. Across the whole study: Researchers previously reported finding roughly 120 million unique TCR beta sequences from 170 million or so T cells.

This PCR relied on a set of 60 Vbeta primers and 13 Jbeta primers. Data came from immunoSEQ multiplex PCR; TCRdb stores just in-frame clones and leaves some out. The data show around 200,000 clones, 80% to 85% seen once. This receptor was taken from a woman aged 18-29 years in good health and CMV-seronegative. Sequencing was performed on PBMCs.

The CDR3 region has the DNA TGTGCCAGCAGTGGGAGACCGGCCAATCAGCCCCAGCATTTT. Encoded protein: CASSGRPANQPQHF. The V gene is TRBV2, the J gene TRBJ1-5; D unresolved. CDR1 is SNHLY and CDR2 is FYNNEI in the germline V gene. Trimming stripped 4 bases from V and 3 bases from J, with 10 bases between. The CDR3 is 14 amino acids.